This T cell receptor (beta chain) was recorded in a study of T cell repertoires in cytomegalovirus infection. The CDR3 covers 18 residues. Trimming took 5 bases from V and 5 from J; bases not matched to a gene: 11. TCRdb passed the reads through MiXCR, listing each CDR3 protein once. The sample carries 550,000 to 850,000 distinct CDR3 sequences, around 31% recorded once. In regard to this clonotype: The target antigen is unknown.

The rearrangement links TRBV12-3 or TRBV12-4 to TRBJ2-1; 14 bases match TRBD2. The clonotype was recovered from a human donor in good health (CMV status not recorded). Some clones in this sample may be carry-over from other donors' samples. Sequenced material: cultured PBMCs, taken from culture after CMV antigen stimulation. CDR3 protein: CASSRTEPGLAGDNEQFF. The CDR3 DNA is TGTGCCAGCAGTCGGACAGAACCGGGACTAGCGGGGGACAATGAGCAGTTCTTC.